These T cell receptor beta chains were read from a single sample in a study of OX40 agonist ivuxolimab in advanced cancers. TCRdb's table, derived via immunoSEQ multiplex PCR, lists solely in-frame clones and lacks some. The table includes 70,000 or so clones, over 60% detected once. The sequences come from CD4+ or CD8+ T cells sorted from blood, collected in a trial of the OX40 agonist ivuxolimab. The receptors stem from an adult with an advanced solid tumor such as melanoma, head and neck, liver or kidney cancer. CDR3s include the opening cysteine and the closing phenylalanine or tryptophan. Each record gives: J gene, D gene, clone size, V gene, CDR3 DNA, CDR3 protein. D genes are given only for firm matches. Rows may omit the clone size; those that give it use once, few, many or a size class.

TRBJ2-5,.,.,TRBV5-6,TGTGCCAGCAGCTTAAATAGGGTTTTAGAGACCCAGTACTTC,CASSLNRVLETQYF
TRBJ2-1,.,.,TRBV5-4,TGTGCCAGCAGCTTGGATCAGGGCGGATTCTCTGACAATGAGCAGTTCTTC,CASSLDQGGFSDNEQFF
TRBJ2-5,TRBD1,.,TRBV18,TGTGCCAGCTCACCCGGGACAGGGGAATATCGAGAAGAGACCCAGTACTTC,CASSPGTGEYREETQYF
TRBJ2-6,.,.,TRBV15,TGTGCCACCAACCCTGGGGGGACTGGGGCCAACGTCCTGACTTTC,CATNPGGTGANVLTF
TRBJ2-1,TRBD2,.,TRBV25-1,TGTGCCAGCAGGGTTAGCGGGAGAAGCAATGAGCAGTTCTTC,CASRVSGRSNEQFF
TRBJ2-2,TRBD1,.,TRBV10-2,TGCGCCAGCAGTGAGCTCCAGGGGGCGCGAGGGGAGCTGTTTTTT,CASSELQGARGELFF
TRBJ2-2,.,.,TRBV5-4,TGTGCCAGCAGCTTAGGGGAGACCGGGGAGCTGTTTTTT,CASSLGETGELFF
TRBJ1-6,.,.,TRBV6-5,TGTGCCAGCAAGGGACGGCCTAATTCACCCCTCCACTTT,CASKGRPNSPLHF
TRBJ2-5,.,.,TRBV9,TGTGCCAGCAGCCCAGGGTACCAAGAGACCCAGTACTTC,CASSPGYQETQYF
TRBJ2-7,TRBD2,.,TRBV28,TGTGCCAGCAGTTTCAGCGGGGGAGCCTACGAGCAGTACTTC,CASSFSGGAYEQYF
TRBJ1-5,.,.,TRBV19,TGTGCCAGTAGTGGGGAAGGAGGCAATCAGCCCCAGCATTTT,CASSGEGGNQPQHF
TRBJ2-1,TRBD2,.,TRBV27,TGTGCCAGCAGTTTTACTAGCGGGGCGTTAGAGCAGTTCTTC,CASSFTSGALEQFF
TRBJ2-5,TRBD2,.,TRBV4-1,TGCGCCAGCAGCCCCCTAGCGGGGTGGGGCCAAGAGACCCAGTACTTC,CASSPLAGWGQETQYF
TRBJ1-5,.,.,TRBV6-1,TGTGCCAGCAGCGAACCGACTAGGAGCGGCAATCAGCCCCAGCATTTT,CASSEPTRSGNQPQHF
TRBJ1-3,TRBD1,.,TRBV4-1,TGCGCCAGCAGCCAATCCCAGGGGGCGGGAAACACCATATATTTT,CASSQSQGAGNTIYF
TRBJ2-5,TRBD2,.,TRBV11-3,TGTGCCAGCAGCTTAGGAGCGGGAGGGTTAGAGACCCAGTACTTC,CASSLGAGGLETQYF
TRBJ2-1,TRBD2,.,TRBV10-3,TGTGCCATCAGAACGGGAGGGCCGAATGAGCAGTTCTTC,CAIRTGGPNEQFF
TRBJ1-1,.,few,TRBV30,TGTGCCTGGAGTCAGGGCCTGAACACTGAAGCTTTCTTT,CAWSQGLNTEAFF
TRBJ2-1,TRBD2,.,TRBV11-2,TGTGCCAGCAGCTTGGTCCTCCGGACTAGTGGGGGTGGTGAGCAGTTCTTC,CASSLVLRTSGGGEQFF
TRBJ2-5,TRBD1,.,TRBV5-6,TGTGCCAGCAGCTTTAGACAGGGACAAGAGACCCAGTACTTC,CASSFRQGQETQYF
TRBJ2-5,.,.,TRBV6-6,TGTGCCAGCAGTCAACAGGGATCTAAAGAGACCCAGTACTTC,CASSQQGSKETQYF
TRBJ2-2,TRBD1,.,TRBV7-9,TGTGCCAGCAGCCCCTCCGGGACAGGGAACACCGGGGAGCTGTTTTTT,CASSPSGTGNTGELFF
TRBJ1-1,.,.,TRBV14,TGTGCCAGCAGCCAAGATCTAGTCGGGGGGAGAGAAGCTTTCTTT,CASSQDLVGGREAFF
TRBJ2-7,.,.,TRBV18,TGTGCCAGCTCACCCCGCTCTCAGCTGGGCTACGAGCAGTACTTC,CASSPRSQLGYEQYF
TRBJ1-2,.,.,TRBV29-1,TGCAGCGTTGAGGGGGTCGGTACTAACTATGGCTACACCTTC,CSVEGVGTNYGYTF
TRBJ1-2,.,.,TRBV5-6,TGTGCCAGCAGCCCCGTCGACAGCCGACCATATGGCTACACCTTC,CASSPVDSRPYGYTF
TRBJ1-1,.,.,TRBV6-6,TGTGCCAGCAGTTACTCTCCAGGAGGGAACACTGAAGCTTTCTTT,CASSYSPGGNTEAFF
TRBJ2-5,TRBD2,.,TRBV4-1,TGCGCCAGCAGCCAAGATCAGATGACTAGCGGGAGGGTCGGGTGGACCCAGTACTTC,CASSQDQMTSGRVGWTQYF
TRBJ1-1,.,few,TRBV30,TGTGCCTGGAGTGTAGTGGGGGGAACAGCTTTCTTT,CAWSVVGGTAFF
TRBJ2-1,TRBD1,.,TRBV27,TGTGCCAGCAGACCACAGGGGGCGATCTCTTCTAGTGAGCAGTTCTTC,CASRPQGAISSSEQFF
TRBJ2-7,TRBD1,medium-sized,TRBV7-3,TGTGCCAGCAGCCCGGGACAGGGGGCCTTCGAGCAGTACTTC,CASSPGQGAFEQYF
TRBJ1-5,TRBD1,few,TRBV4-2,TGTGCCAGCAGCCAACCAGGGGGTACGGGCAATCAGCCCCAGCATTTT,CASSQPGGTGNQPQHF
TRBJ1-1,.,once,TRBV19,TGTGCCAGTAGTATAAGGGGGAGAGGGACTGAAGCTTTCTTT,CASSIRGRGTEAFF
TRBJ2-1,TRBD2,.,TRBV7-6,TGTGCCAGCAGCTTTGGGGGCGGGGGGCCTGGCAATGAGCAGTTCTTC,CASSFGGGGPGNEQFF
TRBJ2-3,.,.,TRBV30,TGTGCCTGGAGTCCCATGACGGGGACAGATACGCAGTATTTT,CAWSPMTGTDTQYF
TRBJ2-3,.,.,TRBV4-1,TGCGCCAGCAGCCGTAGCGGCCGCACAGATACGCAGTATTTT,CASSRSGRTDTQYF
TRBJ2-2,.,.,TRBV19,TGTGCCAGTAGTATTCTTCCCGGGCCCCAGACCGGGGAGCTGTTTTTT,CASSILPGPQTGELFF
TRBJ2-5,.,.,TRBV19,TGTGCCAGTAGTATCGGGGGCTTCCAAGAGACCCAGTACTTC,CASSIGGFQETQYF
TRBJ1-1,.,few,TRBV5-5,TGTGCCAGCAGCTTAAACACTGAAGCTTTCTTT,CASSLNTEAFF
TRBJ2-1,.,.,TRBV21-1,TGTGCCAGCAGCAAAGTAGGCGGAGTAGCGGGACGAGAGGGCCCAAGGGAGCAGTTCTTC,CASSKVGGVAGREGPREQFF
TRBJ2-5,.,.,TRBV30,TGTGCCTGGTCCTCCTCGGGAATAGAGACCCAGTACTTC,CAWSSSGIETQYF
TRBJ2-7,.,.,TRBV4-1,TGCGCCAGCAGCCAAGATCGAGGGAGCCCCTACGAGCAGTACTTC,CASSQDRGSPYEQYF
TRBJ1-1,.,.,TRBV28,TGTGCCAGCAGTCCACCGTGGGGGGCCGTGGCTGAAGCTTTCTTT,CASSPPWGAVAEAFF
TRBJ1-6,.,.,TRBV25-1,TGTGCCAGCAGTGAATCCGGGAGCTCCTATAATTCACCCCTCCACTTT,CASSESGSSYNSPLHF
TRBJ2-3,.,.,TRBV28,TGTGCCAGCAGCACTGGCGGCACAGATACGCAGTATTTT,CASSTGGTDTQYF
TRBJ1-1,.,few,TRBV29-1,TGCAGCGTGCCCGGGACGGTGAACACTGAAGCTTTCTTT,CSVPGTVNTEAFF
TRBJ2-5,.,.,TRBV4-1,TGCGCCAGCAGCCCCTACCCGAAATCCGGGTACCAAGAGACCCAGTACTTC,CASSPYPKSGYQETQYF
TRBJ2-2,.,.,TRBV6-5,TGTGCCAGCAGTTACCAGTTCTCGAACACCGGGGAGCTGTTTTTT,CASSYQFSNTGELFF
TRBJ1-1,.,once,TRBV6-6,TGTACCAGCAAGTATGATGGGGGGGTGAACACTGAAGCTTTCTTT,CTSKYDGGVNTEAFF
TRBJ2-3,TRBD1,once,TRBV12-5,TGTGCTAGTGGTCTTGACAGGGGCCCCACAGATACGCAGTATTTT,CASGLDRGPTDTQYF
TRBJ2-3,.,.,TRBV7-9,TGTGCCAGCAGCTTAGCTCAGGGTAGCACAGATACGCAGTATTTT,CASSLAQGSTDTQYF
TRBJ1-4,TRBD1,few,TRBV7-6,TGTGCCAGCAGCTTAGGACAGGGAGAAAAACTGTTTTTT,CASSLGQGEKLFF
TRBJ2-6,TRBD2,once,TRBV9,TGTGCCAGCAGCCCCCGGGAGGGATCTGGGGCCAACGTCCTGACTTTC,CASSPREGSGANVLTF
TRBJ2-7,.,.,TRBV5-1,TGCGCCAGCAGCGGGGGACAAGGGAGCATCTACGAGCAGTACTTC,CASSGGQGSIYEQYF